This T cell receptor (beta chain) stems from a study of cytomegalovirus exposure and HLA in healthy donors (TCRdb year 2017). Regarding the research as a whole: An earlier analysis of some 550 of the donors reported 250 to 300 Gb of sequence data and 117 million unique TCR beta sequences from about 179 million T cells. An early release that covered approximately 600 HLA-typed donors contained approximately 320 gigabases of sequencing data and tens of millions of unique TCR sequences. Of the approximately 370 genotyped donors, 75% to 85% were placed in the genetic ancestry cluster associated with self-reported Caucasian donors. The study was designed to test whether signatures of past pathogen exposure could be identified by cataloging public T cell receptors. The study profiled the T cell repertoires of 550 to 700 subjects by immunosequencing and related them to cytomegalovirus serostatus. Along with the roughly 670-subject first cohort, a separate validation cohort of over 90 different subjects was used. To predict cytomegalovirus infection status, the study combined high-throughput TCR immunosequencing, statistical association of individual TCRs with disease status, and machine learning. In a later analysis, previously published TCR beta repertoires from hundreds of donors were re-analyzed and high-resolution HLA genotyping was added so that TCR occurrence patterns could be studied. In the later analysis, no new phenotypic data were used to find candidate immune exposures; instead, reliance was placed on TCR beta sequences and their occurrence across donors. An earlier analysis of fewer than 700 of the donors applied high-throughput TCR beta sequencing to assess whether each TCR beta V gene segment acted as functional or pseudogenic. Donor age, sex, ethnicity and CMV serostatus were collected together with the repertoire data. In a later genetic analysis, genome-wide SNP genotypes for 398 of the 666 donors were used, and that subset was treated as a discovery cohort. Every discovery cohort repertoire had been produced on one sequencing platform. Both class I and class II loci were covered by HLA typing, at four-digit resolution. Typing coverage differed by locus: A, B, C, DRB1 and DQB1 were typed in roughly 620-640 donors, DQA1 in 522, DPA1 in some 610, and DPB1 in 450 to 490. Roughly 5 DR-DQ haplotypes were handled as single units for association and clustering, since linkage in the cohort was strong. Among roughly 400 genotyped donors of the cohort, an average of about 220,000 unique TCR beta nucleotide sequences was sequenced per donor, of which about 18% were non-productive.

The CDR3 starts with the cysteine, ends with the phenylalanine, and has 13 residues. Only the CDR3 DNA is retained, 39 bases long and in frame from the first base. Trimming costs V 2 bases and J 1 base, and their ends lie 5 bases apart. For CDR1 and CDR2, the germline V gene lists MNHNS and SASEGT. Receptor amplification or capture employed the immunoSEQ multiplex PCR assay. For the multiplex PCR, a mixture combining 60 forward primers for TCR Vbeta segments and 13 reverse primers for TCR Jbeta segments was used. Amplification of the CDR3 region of rearranged TCR beta genes was performed with a multiplex PCR assay on genomic DNA. Amplified TCR beta libraries were sequenced as 87-base-pair reads on the Illumina HiSeq System. Turning to the authors' computational methods: A later analysis counted approximately 74 million unique TCR beta chains across the approximately 700 repertoires, and some 12 million of these chains were shared by at least two donors. A nearest-neighbor algorithm error-corrected the raw reads and collapsed the reads into unique sequences, merging closely related sequences to remove PCR and sequencing errors. CDR3 sequences were aligned to IMGT reference sequences to assign V, D and J gene segments. For a sequence to be retained, a match of at least six nucleotides to both a V gene segment and a J gene segment was required. A rearrangement was called productive if the CDR3 had no stop codons and remained in frame with V and J, and every other rearrangement was called non-productive. CDR3 was defined by IMGT convention, running from the second conserved V-encoded cysteine to the conserved J-encoded phenylalanine. Sequences without an unambiguous match to a single V gene segment were excluded from the earlier analysis of approximately 600 of the donors. An earlier analysis of several hundred of the donors called V segments functional above 56.7% productive rearrangements and segregating when the between-donor standard deviation exceeded 5%. A statistical classification framework was developed to diagnose cytomegalovirus status using the catalog of TCR beta chain sequences. V and J gene assignment, in a later analysis, came from comparing TCR nucleotide sequences with IMGT/GENE-DB human TR gene sequences. Using the TCRdist pipeline, a later analysis assigned CDR3 sequences along with most-parsimonious VDJ recombination scenarios. In a later analysis, every TCR beta chain was defined by the combination of its CDR3 amino acid sequence and its V-gene family, and reads without a unique V-gene family were dropped. As a way to deal with suspected cross-contamination and a sequencing artifact, a later analysis dropped approximately 590 nucleotide sequences that were highly shared and had low generation probability. In a later analysis, a clonal expansion index for each public chain was calculated from normalized within-repertoire ranks of inferred template counts. In a later analysis, generation probabilities were computed with a VDJ recombination model fitted to out-of-frame rearrangements, and the resulting probabilities were checked against IGoR. A later analysis scored TCR-TCR, TCR-HLA and TCR-CMV co-occurrence with hypergeometric tests, applying a repertoire-size bias correction to TCR pairs. To estimate false discovery rates, a later analysis permuted the HLA or CMV assignments 20 times. In a later analysis, co-occurring TCRs were grouped with DBSCAN, and TCRdist sequence similarity was added when clustering was performed within HLA-allele-positive subsets. Co-occurrence clustering excluded repertoires with fewer than 30,000 or more than 120,000 public chains, plus five with anomalous nucleotide sharing. TCRdb re-hosts the immuneACCESS table, in-frame sequences only. Its copies lack some clones; in the studies checked, an unresolved V gene accounts for under half of them, and the cause for the rest is not known. V and J calls and clone size are given by that table; D and trimming were obtained from the DNA. In this sample the table shows roughly 200,000 clones, roughly four fifths of which occur a single time. The ten most abundant clones make up 1.5% to 2% of the sample.

The cohort consisted of approximately 690 healthy bone marrow donors. All cohort members were sampled while nominally healthy, although unrecorded immune exposures were likely present. The donor was CMV seronegative and belonged to the group of around 400 seronegative cohort members. A peripheral blood sample was provided by each donor, and peripheral blood mononuclear cells were used for TCR beta sequencing. The Qiagen DNeasy Blood Extraction Kit was used to extract genomic DNA from the blood cell samples. On this clone: It has no known antigen specificity. No much larger clone exists at a distance of one base, and base qualities are not known.

General conclusions and limits of the study: Because HLA typing was unavailable for some donors at each locus, only the typed subset was used in association tests. For the cohort, immune exposure information was limited to CMV serostatus. In an earlier analysis of around 600 of the donors, most TCR beta V segments were observed in productive rearrangements about 90% or about 30% of the time, broadly matching IMGT annotations. In a later analysis, TCR association rates were found to vary across HLA loci, with the most associated TCRs seen for DRB1 alleles and the fewest for HLA-C alleles. Correlated functional status among segregating V segments might be attributable to linkage disequilibrium, but an unknown experimental factor could not be ruled out. A group of highly shared sequence variants was considered likely to be a technical artifact of the sequencing pipeline. Some IMGT-functional V segments, including TRBV6-2 and TRBV6-3, could not be distinguished by the 87-base-pair reads and were therefore excluded. Assigning TCR associations to individual alleles was difficult when HLA alleles, especially DR and DQ, strongly co-occurred. Most TCR sequences were seen in very few donors, while some public TCRs were found in many individuals. A later genetic analysis associated a missense DCLRE1C variant with V-gene and J-gene trimming of TCR beta chains, and an independent cohort replicated the association. Approximately 18 rarely observed V segments, including chromosome 9 orphons, were excluded from the earlier analysis of 550 to 700 of the donors because counts were too low. Sequencing depth was assumed to be roughly uniform across donors in the presence/absence analyses, though that assumption may not hold. A further reported finding was that TCR beta sequences accurately predicted the HLA-A and HLA-B alleles for most subjects in the first cohort. A later analysis found that HLA-associated TCR beta chains were more clonally expanded and had lower generation probabilities than equally common non-associated chains. At a false discovery rate of 0.05, a later analysis linked 16,951 TCR beta sequences to specific HLA alleles. According to the authors, the approach could potentially be generalized to other disease states and immunological phenotypes. According to a later analysis, parvovirus B19, influenza, CMV and Epstein-Barr virus appeared linked to several top co-occurrence clusters. The classifier was reported to diagnose cytomegalovirus status with high specificity and sensitivity in both the original cohort and the validation cohort. In vitro tests confirmed that a few of the cytomegalovirus-associated TCR beta chains recognize cytomegalovirus antigens. A total of fewer than 200 TCR beta chains were listed by the study as associated with cytomegalovirus. Most CMV-associated TCR beta chains appeared to be HLA-restricted in a later analysis, and the HLA associations seemed to be driven largely by CMV exposure. A later genetic analysis reported fewer N-insertions in productive TCRs among donors in an Asian-associated ancestry cluster than the roughly 720-donor mean. Only TCR beta chains were sequenced in this cohort, and the absence of alpha or paired-chain data limited detectable features.

The receptor chain draws on TRBV6-1 and TRBJ1-1, with the D gene not confidently named. The sequence came from a man aged 25 to 40 in good health and CMV-seronegative. The sequenced material came from PBMCs. CDR3 loop: CASSEHKNTEAFF. The DNA sequence reads TGTGCCAGCAGTGAACACAAGAACACTGAAGCTTTCTTT.